These 32 T cell receptor beta chains share one sample of origin, sequenced in a study of OX40 agonist ivuxolimab in advanced cancers. Only in-frame clones appear in the TCRdb table, and some are missing; sequencing was by immunoSEQ multiplex PCR. The repertoire includes about 100,000 clones, about 91% of them detected once, and around 0.15% sits in the top ten. This specimen consisted of CD4+ or CD8+ T cells sorted from blood, obtained in a trial of the OX40 agonist ivuxolimab. The receptors here all came from an adult with an advanced solid tumor such as melanoma, head and neck, liver or kidney cancer.

This clone was counted a few times. The chain carries TRBV4-1 and TRBJ1-2; 7 positions agree with TRBD1. The germline gives CDR1 MGHRA, CDR2 YSYEKL. Unmatched junction bases numbered 4, after V lost 0 bases and J lost 6 bases. The CDR3 sequence is 14 residues long. The CDR3 DNA is TGCGCCAGCAGCCAAGACAGGGGGTCTGATGGCTACACCTTC. Its protein is CASSQDRGSDGYTF.

The J gene is TRBJ2-7, the V gene TRBV27; tentatively, D is TRBD2 (6 bases). V lost 3 bases to trimming and J lost 6 bases, with 15 bases between them. The CDR3 has 14 residues. In germline, CDR1 is MNHEY, CDR2 SMNVEV (reference sequence). Written as DNA, the CDR3 is TGTGCCAGCAGTTTTTGGGACTCTAGTGGCGAGCAGTACTTC. Translating gives CASSFWDSSGEQYF.

This clone was counted a single time. This chain links TRBV5-1 with TRBJ1-2; D call uncertain. With 2 bases removed from V and 8 bases from J, the gap between germline ends came to 10 bases. The CDR3 is 12 residues long. Germline V lookup: CDR1 SGHRS, CDR2 YFSETQ. The CDR3 is CASSFPGRGYTF. The CDR3 coding sequence is TGCGCCAGCAGCTTCCCCGGACGAGGCTACACCTTC.

The V gene is TRBV2, the J gene TRBJ2-3, with 9 nucleotides matching TRBD2. The germline CDR1 and CDR2 sequences are SNHLY and FYNNEI. J gave up 1 base and V 3 bases, and 20 bases lay outside the gene matches. The CDR3 is made up of 21 amino acids. The CDR3 loop reads CASSDPTSGQPTPWGTDTQYF. CDR3 DNA: TGTGCCAGCAGTGACCCGACTAGCGGCCAACCGACCCCTTGGGGCACAGATACGCAGTATTTT.

The V call is TRBV2, the J call TRBJ2-7, with a tentative D call TRBD1 (6 bases). CDR3 length: 14 residues. V was trimmed by 4 bases and J by 6 bases, leaving 16 bases between them. The germline V gene encodes CDR1 SNHLY and CDR2 FYNNEI. CDR3 loop: CASSATGSGAEQYF. CDR3 nucleotides: TGTGCCAGCAGTGCCACAGGGTCTGGGGCCGAGCAGTACTTC.

The rearrangement uses TRBV28 and TRBJ1-2; the D is unclear. V shed 6 bases and J shed 4 bases, with 18 bases lying between them. Germline CDR1 is MDHEN and CDR2 is SYDVKM. CDR3 size: 15 residues. CDR3 region: CASSFLAGVIYGYTF. CDR3 sequence (DNA): TGTGCCAGCAGCTTCCTTGCCGGAGTCATCTATGGCTACACCTTC.

The CDR3 region is CARDRYSNQPQHF. The CDR3 DNA reads TGTGCCAGAGACCGTTATAGCAATCAGCCCCAGCATTTT. The chain has TRBV27 and TRBJ1-5; D remains unclear. V lost 9 bases to trimming and J lost 0 bases, with 9 bases between them. Per germline, CDR1 MNHEY and CDR2 SMNVEV (reference sequence). The length of the CDR3 is 13 residues.

The chain carries TRBV6-1 and TRBJ2-2; D perhaps matches TRBD1 (6 bases). From germline, CDR1 is MNHNS and CDR2 SASEGT. V was cut by 4 bases and J by 5 bases, with 11 bases left in between. CDR3 length: 14 amino acids. CDR3 region: CASSATGGTGELFF. In DNA form, the CDR3 reads TGTGCCAGCAGTGCGACAGGTGGAACCGGGGAGCTGTTTTTT.

The chain joins TRBV5-1 to TRBJ2-3; the D is unclear. The V gene's germline CDR1 is SGHRS and CDR2 YFSETQ. Trimming took 6 bases from V and 0 from J, leaving 2 bases between them. The CDR3 runs to 11 residues. This chain's CDR3 is CASKSTDTQYF. As DNA, the CDR3 is TGCGCCAGCAAAAGCACAGATACGCAGTATTTT.

J is TRBJ1-1 and V is TRBV5-6; D is undetermined. CDR1 is SGHDT and CDR2 is YYEEEE in the germline V gene. The CDR3 has 13 amino acids. V lost 0 bases to trimming and J lost 4 bases, with 7 bases between them. CDR3: CASSLGRGTEAFF. CDR3 bases: TGTGCCAGCAGCTTGGGCCGCGGCACTGAAGCTTTCTTT.

J is TRBJ2-2 and V is TRBV6-6, with TRBD2 identical over 7 bases. In germline, CDR1 is MNHNY, CDR2 SVGAGI (reference sequence). This CDR3 has 15 residues. V gave up 6 bases and J gave up 3 bases; unmatched junction bases: 7. CDR3 nucleotide sequence: TGTGCCAGCAGGCCCGGGACTACCTACACCGGGGAGCTGTTTTTT. It specifies CASRPGTTYTGELFF.

This clone was detected only a few times. The chain uses TRBV29-1 and TRBJ2-4, with TRBD1 as a possible D gene (6 bases). This CDR3 contains 12 residues. V lost 7 bases, J lost 6 bases, and 13 bases lay in between. Germline V gives CDR1 SQVTM, CDR2 ANQGSEA. The CDR3 sequence is CSAGTYTNIQYF. The CDR3 nucleotides read TGCAGCGCTGGGACATACACAAACATTCAGTACTTC.

The chain combines TRBV27 with TRBJ2-1, with a weak D call TRBD2 (6 bases). The germline CDR1 and CDR2 sequences are MNHEY and SMNVEV (reference sequence). V was shortened by 6 bases and J by 4 bases, with 10 bases between the two germline ends. The CDR3 length is 13 residues. The CDR3 nucleotides are TGTGCCAGCAGCGCTAGCGATTACAATGAGCAGTTCTTC. Translation: CASSASDYNEQFF.

The rearrangement links TRBV10-2 to TRBJ1-5; TRBD1 aligns across 7 bases. With V trimmed by 8 bases and J by 3 bases, 10 bases remained unmatched. This CDR3 contains 15 residues. Germline CDR1 reads WSHSY; CDR2 reads SAAADI. The CDR3 nucleotides read TGCGCCAGCGGAGGGGGCAGTGAAACCAATCAGCCCCAGCATTTT. Translated, it gives CASGGGSETNQPQHF.

The rearrangement uses TRBV19 and TRBJ2-1, with D unresolved. V lost 5 bases to trimming and J lost 9 bases, with 11 bases between them. The CDR3 has 12 amino acids. Looked up from germline, CDR1 is LNHDA and CDR2 is SQIVND (reference sequence). The CDR3 DNA follows: TGTGCCAGTAGTGCCTTACTATTTGAGCAGTTCTTC. This encodes CASSALLFEQFF.

The chain has TRBV5-1 and TRBJ2-7; 16 bases map to TRBD2. Germline V gives CDR1 SGHRS, CDR2 YFSETQ. After removal of 3 bases from V and 3 bases from J, the junction contained 3 bases not matched to a gene. CDR3 length equals 16 residues. CDR3 residues: CASSWGLAGGNYEQYF. The CDR3 DNA sequence: TGCGCCAGCAGCTGGGGACTAGCGGGAGGGAACTACGAGCAGTACTTC.

The J gene is TRBJ2-7, the V gene TRBV28, with a possible D match to TRBD1 (6 bases). The CDR3 consists of 14 residues. Trimming removed 5 bases from V and 3 bases from J, with 14 bases in between. Germline assignment: CDR1 MDHEN and CDR2 SYDVKM. CDR3 protein: CASSRDTGIYEQYF. CDR3 bases: TGTGCCAGCAGTCGGGACACGGGGATCTACGAGCAGTACTTC. Full variable domain (remainder filled in from reference TRBV28 and TRBJ2-7): DVKVTQSSRYLVKRTGEKVFLECVQDMDHENMFWYRQDPGLGLRLIYFSYDVKMKEKGDIPEGYSVSREKKERFSLILESASTNQTSMYLCASSRDTGIYEQYFGPGTRLTVT.

The rearrangement uses TRBV18 and TRBJ2-1, with TRBD2 matching 7 bases. Germline trimming cut 3 bases from V and 8 bases from J; bases unmatched to any gene: 13. Germline CDR1 KGHSH, CDR2 LQKENI. The CDR3 extends over 16 amino acids. CDR3 region: CASSPARQGGSHEQFF. The CDR3, as DNA: TGTGCCAGCTCACCGGCGCGCCAGGGAGGGTCCCATGAGCAGTTCTTC.

This clone appeared a single time. This chain links TRBV27 with TRBJ2-1, with 10 nucleotides matching TRBD2. There are 17 residues in the CDR3. With V trimmed by 1 base and J by 7 bases, 10 bases remained unmatched. Germline V gives CDR1 MNHEY, CDR2 SMNVEV (reference sequence). DNA of the CDR3: TGTGCCAGCAGTTTATATACTAGCGGGAAGGTAATTAATGAGCAGTTCTTC. Translated, it gives CASSLYTSGKVINEQFF.

The V and J genes are TRBV10-3 and TRBJ1-5; TRBD1 is a possible D gene (5 bases). The CDR3 has 15 amino acids. CDR1 and CDR2 (germline): ENHRY, SYGVKD. The ends were cut back, 0 bases at V and 6 bases at J, with 12 bases in the middle. Here the CDR3 DNA reads TGTGCCATCAGTGAGTCGACGGGGGTCGGTCAGCCCCAGCATTTT. Its translation: CAISESTGVGQPQHF.

The V call is TRBV27, the J call TRBJ2-5, with 11 bases lining up with TRBD2. Per the germline V gene, CDR1 is MNHEY and CDR2 is SMNVEV (reference sequence). The V segment lost 4 bases and the J segment 4 bases; nucleotides outside the gene matches: 8. There are 16 residues in the CDR3. CDR3 in DNA: TGTGCCAGCAGTTCCACTAGCGGGAGATGGGGAGAGACCCAGTACTTC. As protein: CASSSTSGRWGETQYF.

The CDR3 spells CASSLRRLAGTDTQYF. The CDR3 DNA follows: TGTGCCAGCAGTTTAAGACGACTAGCGGGGACAGATACGCAGTATTTT. This chain connects TRBV28 to TRBJ2-3; 11 bases fit TRBD2. The trim removed 2 bases at V and 3 bases at J, leaving 4 bases unmatched. There are 16 residues in the CDR3. Germline V CDR1 and CDR2: MDHEN, SYDVKM.

This clone was seen once. The chain employs TRBV4-1 and TRBJ1-2, with 7 bases fitting TRBD1. J lost 4 bases, V lost 1 base, and 6 bases had no gene match. CDR1 and CDR2 from the germline V gene are MGHRA and YSYEKL. The length of the CDR3 is 15 residues. The CDR3 sequence is CASSQGDSLGYGYTF. The CDR3 DNA follows: TGCGCCAGCAGCCAAGGGGACAGCCTTGGCTATGGCTACACCTTC.

The J gene is TRBJ2-2, the V gene TRBV11-1; D is ambiguous. The CDR3 runs to 12 residues. Germline V gene data show CDR1 as SGHAT and CDR2 as FQDESV (reference sequence). The V and J ends lost 3 bases and 5 bases respectively, with 4 bases between them. The CDR3 DNA reads as TGTGCCAGCAGCTTTTTTACCGGGGAGCTGTTTTTT. Protein sequence: CASSFFTGELFF.

The chain has TRBV4-2 and TRBJ2-1; TRBD1 matches at 12 bases. V shed 0 bases, J shed 4 bases, and the junction held 10 bases outside the gene matches. The CDR3 extends over 19 amino acids. The V gene's germline CDR1 is LGHNA and CDR2 YNFKEQ. The CDR3 bases are TGTGCCAGCAGCCAAGATAGGGGACAGGGGGCCCCACCTTACAATGAGCAGTTCTTC. It specifies CASSQDRGQGAPPYNEQFF.

This clone turned up a few times. The chain recombines TRBV10-3 with TRBJ2-3; TRBD2 aligns across 8 bases. Trimming cost V 8 bases and J 5 bases; bases outside gene matches: 6. The CDR3 spans 13 residues. Germline V gene data show CDR1 as ENHRY and CDR2 as SYGVKD. CDR3 sequence (DNA): TGTGCCATCGCGGTAGCGGGACTAGATACGCAGTATTTT. It yields the protein CAIAVAGLDTQYF.

V usage is TRBV6-5 and J usage is TRBJ1-4; no definite D call. This CDR3 has 13 amino acids. Germline loops: CDR1 MNHEY, CDR2 SVGAGI. V was trimmed by 6 bases and J by 14 bases, leaving 19 bases between them. CDR3 coding DNA: TGTGCCAGCAGCCCCCGGGGAGTAGGCAGGCTGTTTTTT. Protein sequence: CASSPRGVGRLFF.

The rearrangement uses TRBV30 and TRBJ2-5; 7 bases align to TRBD2. The ends lost 5 bases at V and 3 bases at J; junction bases unmatched: 3. The CDR3 is 12 amino acids. Germline CDR1 GTSNPN, CDR2 SVGIG (reference sequence). CDR3 sequence reads: CAWDLAEETQYF. CDR3 in DNA: TGTGCCTGGGACCTAGCGGAAGAGACCCAGTACTTC.

This chain connects TRBV15 to TRBJ2-3; D unresolved. Trimming took 2 bases from V and 2 from J, leaving 11 bases between them. Per the germline V gene, CDR1 is LNHNV and CDR2 is YYDKDF (reference sequence). CDR3 length equals 15 residues. DNA for the CDR3: TGTGCCACCAGCAGATTGGCGGAGAACACAGATACGCAGTATTTT. Translation: CATSRLAENTDTQYF.

This chain uses TRBV19 with TRBJ2-3; 7 bases line up with TRBD2. Unmatched junction bases numbered 14, after V lost 2 bases and J lost 6 bases. Per germline, CDR1 LNHDA and CDR2 SQIVND (reference sequence). The CDR3 has 17 amino acids. Here the CDR3 DNA reads TGTGCCAGTAGTATAAGGGGCGGGAGCCGAGAGGGGGATACGCAGTATTTT. Amino acid sequence: CASSIRGGSREGDTQYF.

The chain carries TRBV7-9 and TRBJ2-5; TRBD1 is a possible D gene (5 bases). The germline CDR1 and CDR2 sequences are SEHNR and FQNEAQ (reference sequence). The germline V and J ends were trimmed by 4 bases and 1 base, with 16 bases remaining between them. The CDR3 has 16 residues. The CDR3 DNA reads TGTGCCAGCAGCTCGTCGGCAGGGTTTTTCCAAGAGACCCAGTACTTC. Translated, it gives CASSSSAGFFQETQYF.

This chain links TRBV28 with TRBJ1-1, with TRBD1 as a possible D gene (6 bases). Germline V gene lookup returns CDR1 MDHEN and CDR2 SYDVKM. The ends were cut back, 1 base at V and 8 bases at J, with 11 bases in the middle. The CDR3 covers 13 residues. The CDR3 DNA reads TGTGCCAGCAGTTTATTATACGACAGGGAAGCTTTCTTT. Its protein product is CASSLLYDREAFF.